This is a list of T cell receptor beta chains from one sample in a study of blood T cell repertoires in COVID-19. The repertoire was sequenced with immunoSEQ multiplex PCR; TCRdb's copy has only in-frame clones and lacks some. The profile covers roughly 180,000 clones, with approximately 86% appearing a single time and about 2% taken by the ten largest. Sequencing was carried out using peripheral blood. These receptors came from a man between 65 and 85 years old with active or convalescent COVID-19. The CDR3 runs from the conserved cysteine through the conserved F or W. A D gene is named only where the DNA matches it firmly. Not every row has a clone size; where given, it reads once, few, many or a size class.

d_call clone_size j_call v_call cdr3_nt cdr3_aa
- - TRBJ1-1 TRBV11-3 TGTGCCAGCAGCCTGCTTACAGCTACTGAAGCTTTCTTT CASSLLTATEAFF
- - TRBJ1-5 TRBV28 TGTGCCAGCAGCCTTTACGGGCCCCAGCATTTT CASSLYGPQHF
TRBD2 - TRBJ2-1 TRBV7-9 TGTGCCAGCAGCTTAGTAGCGGGAGGATACAATGAGCAGTTCTTC CASSLVAGGYNEQFF
TRBD1 - TRBJ1-1 TRBV27 TGTGCCAGCAGTTTATTGGGGACAGGTTACCGGATGAACACTGAAGCTTTCTTT CASSLLGTGYRMNTEAFF
TRBD1 - TRBJ2-5 TRBV6-1 TGTGCCAGCAGTGAAGGGACAGGGATGGGGGAGACCCAGTACTTC CASSEGTGMGETQYF
TRBD1 - TRBJ1-5 TRBV28 TGTGCCAGCAATACAGGGGTTCAGCCCCAGCATTTT CASNTGVQPQHF
- - TRBJ2-4 TRBV7-8 TGTGCCAGCAGCGGGGGAGACAGGTCCGAACTAGCCAAAAACATTCAGTACTTC CASSGGDRSELAKNIQYF
TRBD2 - TRBJ2-3 TRBV30 TGTGCCTGGAGTGTAGCAAGCGGGGCCGGGGATACGCAGTATTTT CAWSVASGAGDTQYF
- - TRBJ2-7 TRBV28 TGTGCCAGCAGCACTCGGAGCTTCACCCACGAGCAGTACTTC CASSTRSFTHEQYF
- once TRBJ1-2 TRBV2 TGTGCCAGCAGTGAAGGAGGGAAGTATGGCTACACCTTC CASSEGGKYGYTF
TRBD1 - TRBJ1-2 TRBV28 TGTGCCAGCAGTGGGCCGGGACAGGGAAAATGGGGCTACACCTTC CASSGPGQGKWGYTF
TRBD1 - TRBJ1-1 TRBV6-6 TGTGCCAGCAGTGATTGGACAGGAGGGAACACTGAAGCTTTCTTT CASSDWTGGNTEAFF
- - TRBJ2-2 TRBV9 TGTGCCAGCAGCGTGGGACAACTTAACACCGGGGAGCTGTTTTTT CASSVGQLNTGELFF
- - TRBJ2-3 TRBV12-3/TRBV12-4 TGTGCCAGCAGTTTGGGGGCGGGGGTCGGTGGGTTT CASSLGAGVGGF
TRBD1 - TRBJ2-7 TRBV13 TGTGCCAGCAGCTCCGGACAGGGAACCTACGAGCAGTACTTC CASSSGQGTYEQYF
TRBD1 - TRBJ2-2 TRBV28 TGTGCCAGCAGTTGGGACAGGGGTACCGGGGAGCTGTTTTTT CASSWDRGTGELFF
- - TRBJ1-6 TRBV27 TGTGCCAGCAGCGGGAGTAATTCACCCCTCCACTTT CASSGSNSPLHF
TRBD2 - TRBJ2-2 TRBV19 TGTGCCAGTAGAACCCTAGCGGGAGGGAACACCGGGGAGCTGTTTTTT CASRTLAGGNTGELFF
- - TRBJ2-5 TRBV10-2 TGCGCCAGCCGCGGTCAGGGGGGCCAAGAGACCCAGTACTTC CASRGQGGQETQYF
TRBD1 - TRBJ1-6 TRBV7-9 TGTGCCAGCAGCCCGACAGGGGTGGGTTCACCCCTCCACTTT CASSPTGVGSPLHF
TRBD1 - TRBJ2-3 TRBV6-5 TGTGCCAGCACCCCAGACAGGGCCGCAGATACGCAGTATTTT CASTPDRAADTQYF
TRBD1 - TRBJ1-1 TRBV18 TGTGCCAGCTCACCGGGACAGGTCAACCTCATGAACACTGAAGCTTTCTTT CASSPGQVNLMNTEAFF
TRBD2 few TRBJ2-2 TRBV10-1 TGCGCCAGCAGTGAATTGGCTAGCGGGGAGAGAGAGCTGTTTTTT CASSELASGERELFF